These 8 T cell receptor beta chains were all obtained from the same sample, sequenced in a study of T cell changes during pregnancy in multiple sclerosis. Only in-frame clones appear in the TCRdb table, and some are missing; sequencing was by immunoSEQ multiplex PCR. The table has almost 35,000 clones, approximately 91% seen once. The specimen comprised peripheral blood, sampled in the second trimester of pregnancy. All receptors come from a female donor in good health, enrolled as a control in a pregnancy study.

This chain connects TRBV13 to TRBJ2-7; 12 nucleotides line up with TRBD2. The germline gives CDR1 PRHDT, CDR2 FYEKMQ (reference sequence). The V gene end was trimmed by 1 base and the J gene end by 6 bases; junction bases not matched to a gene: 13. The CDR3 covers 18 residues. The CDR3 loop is CASSLAETSGSGWSEQYF. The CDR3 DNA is TGTGCCAGCAGCTTAGCTGAGACTAGCGGGAGTGGTTGGTCCGAGCAGTACTTC. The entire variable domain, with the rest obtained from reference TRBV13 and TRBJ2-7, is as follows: AAGVIQSPRHLIKEKRETATLKCYPIPRHDTVYWYQQGPGQDPQFLISFYEKMQSDKGSIPDRFSAQQFSDYHSELNMSSLELGDSALYFCASSLAETSGSGWSEQYFGPGTRLTVT.

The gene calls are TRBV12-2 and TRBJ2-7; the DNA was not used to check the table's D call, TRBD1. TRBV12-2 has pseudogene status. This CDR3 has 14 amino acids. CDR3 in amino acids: CASRFDRGGNEQYF. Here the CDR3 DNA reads TGTGCAAGTCGATTCGACAGGGGAGGCAACGAGCAGTACTTC.

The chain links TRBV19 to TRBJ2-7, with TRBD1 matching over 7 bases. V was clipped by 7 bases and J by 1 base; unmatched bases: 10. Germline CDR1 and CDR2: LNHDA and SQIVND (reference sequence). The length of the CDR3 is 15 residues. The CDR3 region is CASTIGWGQSYEQYF. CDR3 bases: TGTGCCAGTACCATCGGTTGGGGACAGTCCTACGAGCAGTACTTC.

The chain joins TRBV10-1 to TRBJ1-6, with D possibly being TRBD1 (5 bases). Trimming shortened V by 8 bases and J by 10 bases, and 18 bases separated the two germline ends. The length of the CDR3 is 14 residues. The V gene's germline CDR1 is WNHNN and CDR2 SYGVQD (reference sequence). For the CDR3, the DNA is TGCGCCAGCCAAGCCCAGGGTCTTAGATCACCCCTCCACTTT. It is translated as CASQAQGLRSPLHF.

In nucleotides, the CDR3 is TGCGCCAGCAATCCCAATGTGAGGGAAGAGACCCAGTACTTC. Translating gives CASNPNVREETQYF. V and J are TRBV5-1 and TRBJ2-5; a possible D gene is TRBD2 (5 bases). This CDR3 has 14 amino acids. The ends were cut back, 6 bases at V and 3 bases at J, with 15 bases in the middle. In germline, CDR1 is SGHRS, CDR2 YFSETQ.

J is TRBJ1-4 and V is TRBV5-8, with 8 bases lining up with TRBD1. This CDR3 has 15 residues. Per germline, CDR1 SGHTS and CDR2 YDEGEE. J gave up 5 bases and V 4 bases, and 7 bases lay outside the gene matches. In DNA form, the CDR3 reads TGTGCCAGCAGCCAGGGGGACAGGACAAATGAAAAACTGTTTTTT. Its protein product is CASSQGDRTNEKLFF.

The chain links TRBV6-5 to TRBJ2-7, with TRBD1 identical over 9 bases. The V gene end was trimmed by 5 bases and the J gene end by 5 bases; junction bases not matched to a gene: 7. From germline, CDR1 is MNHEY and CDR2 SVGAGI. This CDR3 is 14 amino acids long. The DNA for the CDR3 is TGTGCCAGCAGTCCCGGGACAGGGAACGACGAGCAGTACTTC. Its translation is CASSPGTGNDEQYF.

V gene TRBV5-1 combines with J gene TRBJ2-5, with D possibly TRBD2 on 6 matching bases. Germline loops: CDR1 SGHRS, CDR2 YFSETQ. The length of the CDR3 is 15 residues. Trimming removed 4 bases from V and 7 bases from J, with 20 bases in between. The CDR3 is CASSPPGTLQSTQYF. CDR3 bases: TGCGCCAGCAGCCCGCCCGGGACTCTTCAATCGACCCAGTACTTC.